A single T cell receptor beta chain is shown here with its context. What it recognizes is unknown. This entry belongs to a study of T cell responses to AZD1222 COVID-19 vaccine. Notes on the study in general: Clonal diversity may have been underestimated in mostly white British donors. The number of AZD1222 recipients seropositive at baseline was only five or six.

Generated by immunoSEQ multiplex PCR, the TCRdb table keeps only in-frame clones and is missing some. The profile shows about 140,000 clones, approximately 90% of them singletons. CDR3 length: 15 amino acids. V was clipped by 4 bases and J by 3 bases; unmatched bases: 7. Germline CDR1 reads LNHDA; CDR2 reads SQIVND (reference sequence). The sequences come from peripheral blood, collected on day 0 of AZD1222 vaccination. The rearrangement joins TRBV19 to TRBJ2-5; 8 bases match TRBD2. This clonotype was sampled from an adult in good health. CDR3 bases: TGTGCCAGTAGTAAGAGGGGTAGCGGGGAAGAGACCCAGTACTTC. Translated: CASSKRGSGEETQYF.